This T cell receptor (beta chain) stems from a study of T cell repertoires in cytomegalovirus infection. This clonotype appeared a few times. TCRdb ran MiXCR on the reads and lists one entry per CDR3 protein. The table has 170,000 or so distinct CDR3 sequences, 15% to 20% seen once; the top ten hold about 25%. The CDR3 totals 13 residues. The junction had 4 bases not matched to a gene; V was cut back by 5 bases and J by 4 bases. The germline V gene has CDR1 SEHNR and CDR2 FQNEAQ (reference sequence). The sequenced sample was CD8+ T cells from PBMCs. This chain connects TRBV7-9 to TRBJ1-2, with 7 bases aligning to TRBD1. The sequence came from a human donor in good health (CMV status not recorded). Some clones in this sample may be carry-over from other donors' samples. CDR3 sequence (DNA): TGTGCCAGCAGCCAGGGACAGCCCTATGGCTACACCTTC. Residues: CASSQGQPYGYTF. Looking up the rest from reference TRBV7-9 and TRBJ1-2 gives the full variable domain: DTGVSQNPRHKITKRGQNVTFRCDPISEHNRLYWYRQTLGQGPEFLTYFQNEAQLEKSRLLSDRFSAERPKGSFSTLEIQRTEQGDSAMYLCASSQGQPYGYTFGSGTRLTVV.